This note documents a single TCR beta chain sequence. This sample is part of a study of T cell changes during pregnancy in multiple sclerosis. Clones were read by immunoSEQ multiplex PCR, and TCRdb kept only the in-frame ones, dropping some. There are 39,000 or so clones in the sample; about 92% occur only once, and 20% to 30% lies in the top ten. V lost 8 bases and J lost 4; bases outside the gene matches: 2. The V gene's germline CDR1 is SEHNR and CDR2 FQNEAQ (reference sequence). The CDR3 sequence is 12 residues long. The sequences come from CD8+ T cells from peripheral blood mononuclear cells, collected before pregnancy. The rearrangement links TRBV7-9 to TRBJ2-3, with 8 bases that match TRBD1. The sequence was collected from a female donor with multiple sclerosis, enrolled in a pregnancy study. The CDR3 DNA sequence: TGTGCCAGCGGACAGGGCCCAGATACGCAGTATTTT. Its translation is CASGQGPDTQYF.